The present T cell receptor (beta chain) was sequenced within a study of OX40 agonist ivuxolimab in advanced cancers. Study background: Clinicians treated patients with ivuxolimab, an agonistic anti-OX40 (CD134) antibody.

Regarding the study as a whole: The work left the antigen specificity of expanded peripheral T cells undetermined.

Measured with immunoSEQ multiplex PCR; TCRdb has only the in-frame clones, and not every one. The sample lists about 58,000 clones; 70% to 85% were seen once. The CDR3 is 15 amino acids. Trimming left V 3 bases short and J 1 base short, with 10 bases between. Per germline, CDR1 MNHNS and CDR2 SASEGT. With respect to this clone: The antigen is not known.

The chain combines TRBV6-1 with TRBJ1-5; no reliable D call. The sequence derives from an adult with an advanced solid tumor such as melanoma, head and neck, liver or kidney cancer. The sequences come from CD4+ or CD8+ T cells sorted from blood, collected in a trial of the OX40 agonist ivuxolimab. The CDR3 sequence is CASSDYWGSNQPQHF. The CDR3 coding sequence is TGTGCCAGCAGTGATTATTGGGGAAGCAATCAGCCCCAGCATTTT.